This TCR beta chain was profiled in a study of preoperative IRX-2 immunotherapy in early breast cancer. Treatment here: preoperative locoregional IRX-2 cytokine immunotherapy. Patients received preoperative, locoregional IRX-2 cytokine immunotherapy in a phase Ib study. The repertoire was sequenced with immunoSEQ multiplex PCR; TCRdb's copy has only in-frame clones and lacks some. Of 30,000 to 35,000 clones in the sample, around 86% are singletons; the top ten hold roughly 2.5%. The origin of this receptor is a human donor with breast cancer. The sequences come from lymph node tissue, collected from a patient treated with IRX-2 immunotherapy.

The CDR3: CSVNQREIPGELFF. The DNA for the CDR3 is TGCAGCGTTAACCAGCGGGAGATTCCTGGGGAGCTGTTTTTT. The genes are TRBV29-1 and TRBJ2-2; 8 bases are a match to TRBD2. V lost 5 bases to trimming and J lost 8 bases; unmatched junction nucleotides: 10. CDR3 length equals 14 residues. Germline loops: CDR1 SQVTM, CDR2 ANQGSEA.